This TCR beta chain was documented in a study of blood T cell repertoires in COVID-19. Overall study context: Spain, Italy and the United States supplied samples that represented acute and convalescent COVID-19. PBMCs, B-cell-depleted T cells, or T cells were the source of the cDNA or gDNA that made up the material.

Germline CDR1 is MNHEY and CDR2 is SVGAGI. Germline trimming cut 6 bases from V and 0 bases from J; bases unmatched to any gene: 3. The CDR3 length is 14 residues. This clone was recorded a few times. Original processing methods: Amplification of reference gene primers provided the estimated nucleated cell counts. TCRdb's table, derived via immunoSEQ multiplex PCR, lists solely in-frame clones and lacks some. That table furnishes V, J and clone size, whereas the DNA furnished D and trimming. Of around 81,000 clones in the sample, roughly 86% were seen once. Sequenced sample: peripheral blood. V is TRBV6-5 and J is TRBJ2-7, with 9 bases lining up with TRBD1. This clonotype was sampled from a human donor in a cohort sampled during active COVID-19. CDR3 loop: CASRTGGSSYEQYF. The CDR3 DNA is TGTGCCAGCAGGACAGGGGGGAGCTCCTACGAGCAGTACTTC.